This TCR beta chain was found in a study of neurological immune-mediated disorders. Points from the study as a whole: HTLV-1-associated myelopathy had the most TCR clonal expansion, while multiple sclerosis had the least, a level that fell below healthy controls. None of the CDR3 amino acid sequences in expanded clones turned up in more than one subject, which points to private repertoires in all groups.

In TCRdb, the 5' RACE reads were re-called with MiXCR into one record per CDR3 protein. This table has some 29,000 distinct CDR3 sequences, around 10% appearing once. Volunteers from a blood bank in Maryland, USA, made up the healthy controls. Where libraries were unsorted, they were derived from 2 million PBMCs stored at -80 degrees C. Between the trimmed V and J ends, which lost 6 bases and 3 bases, there was a span of 21 bases. The CDR3 runs to 17 residues. This clonotype was detected ten times or more. The target antigen is unknown. The chain recombines TRBV12-3 or TRBV12-4 with TRBJ2-1; either TRBD1 or TRBD2 may fit D (5 bases each). The receptor was derived from a woman aged 60 to 75 in good health. The sequenced sample consisted of PBMCs. The CDR3 nucleotides are TGTGCCAGCAGGTCGCGGACACTCAGGGACGGCTACAATGAGCAGTTCTTC. Its protein is CASRSRTLRDGYNEQFF.